These 27 T cell receptor beta chains originate from one sample sequenced in a study of blood T cells in healthy people across ages. Then a second PCR, running roughly 7 to 11 cycles, was carried out with a sample-barcoded 5' primer and a J-beta primer mix. TCRdb re-analysed the 5' RACE reads in MiXCR, keeping a single row per CDR3 protein. In the table there are about 650,000 distinct CDR3 sequences, over 40% of which are singletons. Specimen: blood. These TCRs come from a woman older than 75 in good health.

This clonotype was seen many times. The CDR3 nucleotides read TGCAGCGTTGAAGATTACGGGGCCCGGACTTATGGCTACACCTTC. Translating gives CSVEDYGARTYGYTF. The rearrangement uses TRBV29-1 and TRBJ1-2, with D tentatively TRBD1 (5 bases). This CDR3 spans 15 amino acids. The germline CDR1 and CDR2 sequences are SQVTM and ANQGSEA. The V end lost 0 bases, the J end lost 5 bases, and 16 bases lay between the germline ends.

J is TRBJ2-5 and V is TRBV4-2, with 7 nucleotides matching TRBD1. CDR1 and CDR2 from the germline V gene are LGHNA and YNFKEQ. Trimming at V came to 4 bases and at J to 2 bases, leaving 4 bases not matched to a gene. The length of the CDR3 is 14 residues. The CDR3 region is CASSPPGQQETQYF. CDR3 bases: TGTGCCAGCAGCCCACCGGGACAGCAAGAGACCCAGTACTTC.

The gene calls are TRBV9 and TRBJ2-7, with 13 positions matching TRBD2. CDR1 is SGDLS, CDR2 YYNGEE, per germline. This CDR3 is built from 18 residues. The junction had 10 bases not matched to a gene; V was cut back by 0 bases and J by 4 bases. The CDR3 sequence: CASSVGTGTSGATYEQYF. The CDR3 DNA reads as TGTGCCAGCAGCGTAGGGACTGGGACTAGCGGGGCGACTTACGAGCAGTACTTC.

In its sample, this clonotype was seen a few times. The chain has TRBV12-3 or TRBV12-4 and TRBJ2-2, with D perhaps TRBD2 (5 bases). CDR3 length equals 13 residues. Trimming took off 6 bases at V and 7 bases at J, with 12 bases between the two ends. CDR3 bases: TGTGCCAGCAGACTTCAGGCGGGCGGGGAGCTGTTTTTT. It specifies CASRLQAGGELFF.

In this sample, this clonotype turned up many times. J is TRBJ2-1 and V is TRBV13; TRBD1 matches 7 bases. CDR3 length: 15 amino acids. V was clipped by 5 bases and J by 2 bases; unmatched bases: 6. In germline, CDR1 is PRHDT, CDR2 FYEKMQ (reference sequence). The CDR3 DNA is TGTGCCAGCAGCCCCCAACAGGGGACCTACAATGAGCAGTTCTTC. It encodes CASSPQQGTYNEQFF.

The chain uses TRBV28 and TRBJ1-1, with a possible D match to TRBD1 (5 bases). V was clipped by 2 bases and J by 3 bases, with 10 bases between them. The CDR3 consists of 14 residues. The V gene's germline CDR1 is MDHEN and CDR2 SYDVKM. CDR3 DNA: TGTGCCAGCAGTTTAGCTCAGGGACACACTGAAGCTTTCTTT. Protein product: CASSLAQGHTEAFF.

V usage is TRBV7-3 and J usage is TRBJ1-4; TRBD1 matches 7 bases. CDR3 length: 15 amino acids. V shed 0 bases and J 4 bases; nucleotides not matched to a gene: 2. CDR1 SGHTA and CDR2 FQGTGA come from the germline V gene. CDR3 nucleotides: TGTGCCAGCAGCTTAACAGGGGGCGGTAATGAAAAACTGTTTTTT. Its translation is CASSLTGGGNEKLFF.

In this sample, this clonotype turned up many times. The CDR3 DNA reads as TGTGCCAGCAGTCCGGTTTACACAGATACGCAGTATTTT. Encoded protein: CASSPVYTDTQYF. The rearrangement joins TRBV12-3 or TRBV12-4 to TRBJ2-3, with D hard to call. The germline V and J ends were trimmed by 5 bases and 2 bases, with 8 bases remaining between them. The CDR3 runs 13 residues.

CDR3 region: CASSHERVNDGYTF. In DNA, the CDR3 is TGCGCCAGCAGCCATGAACGGGTAAACGATGGCTACACCTTC. The V and J genes are TRBV4-3 and TRBJ1-2; D call uncertain. The CDR3 runs to 14 residues. Per germline, CDR1 LGHNA and CDR2 YSLEER. V was pared by 3 bases and J by 6 bases, with 14 bases between.

This chain connects TRBV10-3 to TRBJ1-3; 8 nucleotides agree with TRBD1. J lost 4 bases, V lost 3 bases, and 5 bases had no gene match. CDR3 length equals 15 residues. The V gene's germline CDR1 is ENHRY and CDR2 SYGVKD. CDR3 DNA sequence: TGTGCCATCAGTGAAGCAGGGGGCGTAGGAAACACCATATATTTT. It is translated as CAISEAGGVGNTIYF.

V usage is TRBV2 and J usage is TRBJ2-1; D perhaps matches TRBD2 (5 bases). V lost 10 bases and J 9 bases, leaving 19 bases between the germline ends. There are 13 residues in the CDR3. Germline CDR1 is SNHLY and CDR2 is FYNNEI. CDR3 region: CATQLVIETEQFF. CDR3 sequence (DNA): TGTGCCACCCAACTAGTTATCGAGACTGAGCAGTTCTTC. The full variable domain, its missing parts supplied by reference TRBV2 and TRBJ2-1, is EPEVTQTPSHQVTQMGQEVILRCVPISNHLYFYWYRQILGQKVEFLVSFYNNEISEKSEIFDDQFSVERPDGSNFTLKIRSTKLEDSAMYFCATQLVIETEQFFGPGTRLTVL.

Comment on this clonotype: This sequence may be a read error, since a much larger clone differs from it by one base. This chain connects TRBV20-1 to TRBJ2-5, with D perhaps matching TRBD2 (6 bases). CDR3 length equals 11 residues. CDR1 and CDR2 (germline): DFQATT, SNEGSKA (reference sequence). V was shortened by 2 bases and J by 11 bases, with 12 bases between the two germline ends. CDR3 residues: CSARPRDWQYF. DNA for the CDR3: TGCAGTGCTAGACCTCGGGACTGGCAGTACTTC.

The chain uses TRBV14 and TRBJ2-1; 13 positions agree with TRBD2. From germline, CDR1 is SGHDN and CDR2 FVKESK. With V trimmed by 0 bases and J by 0 bases, 14 bases remained unmatched. The CDR3 sequence is 22 residues long. The CDR3 protein is CASSQDILTTSGGLSSYNEQFF. The CDR3 DNA reads TGTGCCAGCAGCCAAGATATTTTAACGACTAGCGGGGGGTTGAGCTCCTACAATGAGCAGTTCTTC.

This clonotype was seen more than once but under ten times. The chain links TRBV28 to TRBJ2-1, with D maybe TRBD2 (6 bases). In germline, CDR1 is MDHEN, CDR2 SYDVKM. Trimming took 9 bases from V and 10 from J, leaving 13 bases between them. This CDR3 region has 11 residues. The CDR3 sequence: CASSSEPEQFF. The CDR3 region has the DNA TGTGCCAGTTCTAGCGAACCCGAGCAGTTCTTC.

J is TRBJ2-7 and V is TRBV6-2 or TRBV6-3; D gene unclear. V lost 7 bases to trimming and J lost 3 bases, with 16 bases between them. The length of the CDR3 is 14 residues. Germline V gene sequence: CDR1 MNHEY, CDR2 SVGEGT. The CDR3 spells CASNPGLPVYEQYF. The CDR3 DNA reads as TGTGCCAGCAACCCCGGGCTACCCGTCTACGAGCAGTACTTC.

This clonotype was counted many times. The chain employs TRBV7-9 and TRBJ1-2; D remains unclear. This CDR3 is built from 11 residues. Germline CDR1 and CDR2: SEHNR and FQNEAQ (reference sequence). Deletions cut 5 bases from V and 7 bases from J, with 8 bases between. The CDR3 loop reads CASSSQGGYTF. In DNA form, the CDR3 reads TGTGCCAGCAGCAGCCAAGGTGGCTACACCTTC.

This clonotype was picked up many times. This chain links TRBV10-3 with TRBJ1-2, with D unresolved. CDR1 and CDR2 from the germline V gene are ENHRY and SYGVKD. The CDR3 loop spans 11 amino acids. V lost 6 bases, J lost 3 bases, and 5 bases lay in between. CDR3 nucleotide sequence: TGTGCCATCAGCACCTACTATGGCTACACCTTC. Translating gives CAISTYYGYTF.

The table lists this clonotype with many counts. This chain uses TRBV20-1 with TRBJ1-4; a weak D match, TRBD1 (5 bases). The CDR3 loop spans 16 amino acids. Germline CDR1 is DFQATT and CDR2 is SNEGSKA (reference sequence). V shed 5 bases and J shed 5 bases, with 21 bases lying between them. CDR3 in amino acids: CSAPTGRQGNNEKLFF. The CDR3 DNA is TGCAGTGCTCCCACCGGGAGGCAGGGAAACAATGAAAAACTGTTTTTT.

The chain carries TRBV3-1 and TRBJ2-7, with a weak D call TRBD2 (6 bases). V dropped 6 bases and J dropped 0 bases, with 15 bases sitting between them. The CDR3 extends over 15 amino acids. Looked up from germline, CDR1 is LGHDT and CDR2 is YNNKEL (reference sequence). CDR3 DNA sequence: TGTGCCAGCAGACGATGGGATAGCGGCTCCTACGAGCAGTACTTC. The encoded protein is CASRRWDSGSYEQYF.

This chain joins TRBV7-9 and TRBJ2-1, with 13 bases fitting TRBD2. CDR1 and CDR2 from the germline V gene are SEHNR and FQNEAQ (reference sequence). J was trimmed by 4 bases and V by 1 base; bases with no gene match: 7. The CDR3 is 18 amino acids. CDR3 region: CASSLGTSGSAGYNEQFF. The DNA of the CDR3 is TGTGCCAGCAGCTTAGGGACTAGCGGGAGCGCAGGGTACAATGAGCAGTTCTTC.

In the case of this clonotype: A much larger clonotype is one base distant, so this may be a read error. J is TRBJ1-2 and V is TRBV2, with D uncertain. Germline values: CDR1 SNHLY, CDR2 FYNNEI. The CDR3 spans 13 residues. The CDR3, as DNA: TGTGCCAACAGTGGTGTAACTCCAACTGGCTACACCTTC. Translating it yields CANSGVTPTGYTF.

The V and J genes are TRBV3-1 and TRBJ1-2; D gene ambiguous. Trimming shortened V by 1 base and J by 3 bases, and 9 bases separated the two germline ends. Germline V gene sequence: CDR1 LGHDT, CDR2 YNNKEL (reference sequence). CDR3 length equals 14 residues. Written as DNA, the CDR3 is TGTGCCAGCAGCCAAGGGGCGGTGGACTATGGCTACACCTTC. Protein sequence: CASSQGAVDYGYTF.

This clonotype was observed at least ten times. This chain uses TRBV5-1 with TRBJ2-3, with 7 nucleotides matching TRBD2. The CDR3 totals 18 residues. The junction had 13 bases not matched to a gene; V was cut back by 3 bases and J by 0 bases. CDR1 is SGHRS and CDR2 is YFSETQ in the germline V gene. CDR3 amino acids: CASSSAMGAGSSTDTQYF. The CDR3, as DNA: TGCGCCAGCAGCTCGGCAATGGGAGCGGGGTCTAGCACAGATACGCAGTATTTT.

This clonotype was detected a few times. The chain carries TRBV3-1 and TRBJ1-5; D is possibly TRBD1 (5 bases). V was trimmed by 1 base and J by 5 bases, leaving 12 bases between them. Germline-derived CDR1 and CDR2 are LGHDT and YNNKEL (reference sequence). The CDR3 has 15 residues. DNA for the CDR3: TGTGCCAGCAGCCAAGGTGGGGCGGGAGATCAGCCCCAGCATTTT. Translation: CASSQGGAGDQPQHF.

This clonotype was observed many times. V usage is TRBV2 and J usage is TRBJ2-1, with 7 bases identical to TRBD2. Germline loops: CDR1 SNHLY, CDR2 FYNNEI. V lost 5 bases to trimming and J lost 3 bases; unmatched junction nucleotides: 7. CDR3 size: 15 residues. The CDR3 here is CASSLAEGNYNEQFF. The CDR3 DNA reads as TGTGCCAGCAGTCTAGCGGAGGGGAACTACAATGAGCAGTTCTTC.

V usage is TRBV24-1 and J usage is TRBJ1-2, with D uncertain. Germline V gene data show CDR1 as KGHDR and CDR2 as SFDVKD. V was pared by 5 bases and J by 0 bases, with 6 bases between. The CDR3 loop spans 13 amino acids. DNA of the CDR3: TGTGCCACCAGTGGGACGGCTAACTATGGCTACACCTTC. This codes for CATSGTANYGYTF.

The table lists this clonotype with many counts. This chain links TRBV5-6 with TRBJ2-7, with D perhaps TRBD1 (5 bases). Trimming pared 1 base from V and 5 bases from J, leaving 13 bases between. Germline-derived CDR1 and CDR2 are SGHDT and YYEEEE. The CDR3 is 14 amino acids. The CDR3 coding sequence is TGTGCCAGCAGCTTGACAGGAGAAAGGAACGAGCAGTACTTC. Translated, it gives CASSLTGERNEQYF.